The 27 T cell receptor beta chains below were found in one sample sequenced in a study of vaccination effects on CD4 cells after COVID-19. The table came from immunoSEQ multiplex PCR; TCRdb's copy has only in-frame clones and leaves some out. The sample has roughly 63,000 clones, approximately 80% seen once; the top ten hold more than 10%. Their antigen targets remain unknown. The ViraFEST assay expanded antigen-specific CD4+ T cells with viral peptide pools before sequencing. When around 9 days of culture had elapsed, CD4+ T cells were isolated. Previously uninfected by SARS-CoV-2, the vaccine recipients also showed negative nucleocapsid antibodies. The sample was CD4+ T cells from PBMCs cultured with SARS-CoV-2 spike peptides, taken before COVID-19 vaccination. The source is a human donor who received a COVID-19 vaccine.

The chain carries TRBV30 and TRBJ1-2; 8 bases align to TRBD1. In germline, CDR1 is GTSNPN, CDR2 SVGIG (reference sequence). CDR3 length: 14 residues. The J segment lost 4 bases and the V segment lost 0 bases, leaving 4 bases of the junction unmatched. CDR3 coding DNA: TGTGCCTGGAGTGTACGCGGGACAGGCTATGGCTACACCTTC. This translates into CAWSVRGTGYGYTF. The entire variable domain, with the rest obtained from reference TRBV30 and TRBJ1-2, is as follows: SQTIHQWPATLVQPVGSPLSLECTVEGTSNPNLYWYRQAAGRGLQLLFYSVGIGQISSEVPQNLSASRPQDRQFILSSKKLLLSDSGFYLCAWSVRGTGYGYTFGSGTRLTVV.

On this clone: Other DNA sequences in this sample translate to the same CDR3. The V gene is TRBV5-1, the J gene TRBJ1-1, with D maybe TRBD1 (6 bases). Deletions cut 4 bases from V and 11 bases from J, with 21 bases between. Germline assignment: CDR1 SGHRS and CDR2 YFSETQ. This CDR3 contains 14 residues. The CDR3 DNA sequence: TGCGCCAGCAGCCCTCAAGGACAGTCACCGGGGGCTTTCTTT. It specifies CASSPQGQSPGAFF.

A single count supports this clone. J is TRBJ2-7 and V is TRBV10-2; D not certain. V shed 4 bases and J shed 6 bases, with 10 bases lying between them. The CDR3 is made up of 12 amino acids. Germline CDR1 WSHSY, CDR2 SAAADI. CDR3 nucleotide sequence: TGCGCCAGCAGTGCTCCGTCGGGCGAGCAGTACGTC. It specifies CASSAPSGEQYV.

The chain recombines TRBV27 with TRBJ2-7; TRBD1 is a possible D gene (5 bases). This CDR3 has 14 amino acids. V lost 2 bases to trimming and J lost 0 bases, with 8 bases between them. Per germline, CDR1 MNHEY and CDR2 SMNVEV (reference sequence). Written as DNA, the CDR3 is TGTGCCAGCAGTTTAAAACAGGACTCCTACGAGCAGTACGTC. Protein sequence: CASSLKQDSYEQYV.

V is TRBV4-1 and J is TRBJ1-5; 8 bases are a match to TRBD1. Germline CDR1 MGHRA, CDR2 YSYEKL. The CDR3 totals 16 residues. Trimming cost V 3 bases and J 4 bases; bases outside gene matches: 8. CDR3 residues: CASSHPGRDRNQPQHF. The CDR3 coding sequence is TGCGCCAGCAGCCACCCCGGACGGGACAGGAATCAGCCCCAGCATTTT.

The chain couples TRBV10-3 to TRBJ2-5; weak D call: TRBD2 (5 bases). This CDR3 spans 13 amino acids. Looked up from germline, CDR1 is ENHRY and CDR2 is SYGVKD. The V end was cut by 11 bases, the J end by 4 bases, with 17 bases between. The CDR3 here is CARRPDSRETQYF. The CDR3 nucleotides are TGTGCCCGGCGACCGGACTCTAGAGAGACCCAGTACTTC.

This chain connects TRBV10-2 to TRBJ1-1, with 7 bases identical to TRBD1. The germline V gene encodes CDR1 WSHSY and CDR2 SAAADI. V gave up 6 bases and J gave up 14 bases; unmatched junction bases: 15. CDR3 length equals 13 residues. CDR3 amino acids: CASSRIPGTVAFF. The CDR3 bases are TGCGCCAGCAGCAGGATCCCCGGGACAGTCGCCTTCTTT.

The chain recombines TRBV30 with TRBJ1-5; D is perhaps TRBD1 (5 bases). The CDR3 runs 15 residues. Trimming cost V 0 bases and J 5 bases, with 14 bases left between them. Germline CDR1 GTSNPN, CDR2 SVGIG (reference sequence). The CDR3 loop is CAWSVFGTGHQPQHF. The CDR3 DNA reads TGTGCCTGGAGTGTATTTGGGACCGGTCATCAGCCCCAGCATTTT.

The chain is built from TRBV19 and TRBJ1-2, with D hard to call. The ends were cut back, 5 bases at V and 2 bases at J, with 12 bases in the middle. This CDR3 comprises 14 residues. The germline gives CDR1 LNHDA, CDR2 SQIVND (reference sequence). Here the CDR3 reads CASSHRTENYGYTF. The CDR3 DNA reads as TGTGCCAGTAGTCACCGGACCGAGAACTATGGCTACACCTTC.

The V and J genes are TRBV7-3 and TRBJ2-1; the D gene is possibly TRBD1 (5 bases). The germline V gene encodes CDR1 SGHTA and CDR2 FQGTGA. The CDR3 length is 18 residues. Deletions cut 1 base from V and 5 bases from J, with 21 bases between. The CDR3 sequence is CASSLISGILGQDNEQFF. The CDR3 nucleotides read TGTGCCAGCAGCTTAATATCAGGGATCTTAGGACAAGACAATGAGCAGTTCTTC.

The CDR3 sequence: CASSLVGGNPYSYNEQFF. CDR3 sequence (DNA): TGCGCCAGCAGCTTGGTTGGGGGTAACCCCTACTCCTACAATGAGCAGTTCTTC. V usage is TRBV5-1 and J usage is TRBJ2-1; D may match TRBD1 or TRBD2 (5 bases each). Trimming removed 0 bases at V and 0 bases at J, with 16 bases between. The length of the CDR3 is 18 residues. Germline-derived CDR1 and CDR2 are SGHRS and YFSETQ. Full variable domain (missing parts from reference TRBV5-1 and TRBJ2-1): KAGVTQTPRYLIKTRGQQVTLSCSPISGHRSVSWYQQTPGQGLQFLFEYFSETQRNKGNFPGRFSGRQFSNSRSEMNVSTLELGDSALYLCASSLVGGNPYSYNEQFFGPGTRLTVL.

The chain joins TRBV5-1 to TRBJ2-5; 8 bases are shared with TRBD1. Per germline, CDR1 SGHRS and CDR2 YFSETQ. V dropped 4 bases and J dropped 1; count of bases not matched to a gene: 6. The CDR3 spans 15 residues. In nucleotides, the CDR3 is TGCGCCAGCAGCACCGGACAGGGAACCCAAGAGACCCAGTACTTC. Protein sequence: CASSTGQGTQETQYF.

The chain recombines TRBV24-1 with TRBJ2-1; TRBD2 matches 7 bases. The germline gives CDR1 KGHDR, CDR2 SFDVKD. The CDR3 extends over 15 amino acids. The V gene end was trimmed by 2 bases and the J gene end by 3 bases; junction bases not matched to a gene: 3. The CDR3 coding sequence is TGTGCCACCAGTGATTCCCTAGCGGTCTACAATGAGCAGTTCTTC. Translation gives CATSDSLAVYNEQFF.

The chain is built from TRBV7-3 and TRBJ1-1, with D uncertain. V dropped 2 bases and J dropped 0 bases, with 7 bases sitting between them. Germline-derived CDR1 and CDR2 are SGHTA and FQGTGA. The CDR3 sequence is 14 residues long. The CDR3 DNA sequence: TGTGCCAGCAGCTTATCAGGACTGAACACTGAAGCTTTCTTT. Translated: CASSLSGLNTEAFF.

CDR3 bases: TGTGCCAGCAGTTCCGGGACGGTGACCTACGAGCAGTACGTC. It encodes CASSSGTVTYEQYV. The chain links TRBV6-5 to TRBJ2-7, with D possibly called TRBD1 or TRBD2 (5 bases each). This CDR3 is built from 14 residues. CDR1 is MNHEY and CDR2 is SVGAGI in the germline V gene. V shed 4 bases and J shed 2 bases, with 12 bases lying between them.

The CDR3 loop reads CASSLNGTSGGDGYEQYV. CDR3 DNA: TGTGCCAGCAGCTTAAATGGGACTAGCGGGGGGGACGGTTACGAGCAGTACGTC. The rearrangement links TRBV13 to TRBJ2-7, with TRBD2 matching over 16 bases. J gave up 4 bases and V 2 bases, and 8 bases lay outside the gene matches. Germline assignment: CDR1 PRHDT and CDR2 FYEKMQ (reference sequence). The CDR3 contains 18 residues.

This chain joins TRBV7-2 and TRBJ2-1; 14 bases align to TRBD2. Germline loops: CDR1 SGHTA, CDR2 FQGNSA. Trimming took 4 bases from V and 4 from J; bases not matched to a gene: 9. CDR3 length: 18 residues. This chain's CDR3 is CASSSGRTSGGLYNEQFF. CDR3 in DNA: TGTGCCAGCAGCTCCGGCCGGACTAGCGGGGGGCTGTACAATGAGCAGTTCTTC.

This clone was recorded once. The J gene is TRBJ2-2, the V gene TRBV2; 9 nucleotides match TRBD1. Trimming removed 3 bases from V and 7 bases from J; junction bases left unmatched: 9. The CDR3 is 16 amino acids. Germline V gives CDR1 SNHLY, CDR2 FYNNEI. The CDR3 coding sequence is TGTGCCAGCAGTGAGCGGGACAGGGTTATGGGCGGGGAGCTGTTTTTT. Translation: CASSERDRVMGGELFF.

The chain links TRBV27 to TRBJ1-2, with D unclear. The length of the CDR3 is 13 residues. The germline V and J ends were trimmed by 1 base and 8 bases, with 11 bases remaining between them. Per germline, CDR1 MNHEY and CDR2 SMNVEV (reference sequence). CDR3 amino acids: CASSLFGEGGYTF. The CDR3 nucleotides read TGTGCCAGCAGTTTATTTGGGGAAGGGGGCTACACCTTC.

The V gene is TRBV5-1, the J gene TRBJ2-5; D may be TRBD1 or TRBD2 (5 bases each). The V and J ends lost 4 bases and 0 bases respectively, with 19 bases between them. Germline CDR1 is SGHRS and CDR2 is YFSETQ. This CDR3 comprises 17 residues. This CDR3 reads CASSPIGQRGHQETQYF. In DNA, the CDR3 is TGCGCCAGCAGCCCAATCGGCCAGAGGGGACACCAAGAGACCCAGTACTTC.

The V gene is TRBV2, the J gene TRBJ2-3, with a weak D call TRBD2 (7 bases). Germline CDR1 and CDR2: SNHLY and FYNNEI. V lost 4 bases, J lost 2 bases, and 13 bases lay in between. The CDR3 totals 15 residues. CDR3 in amino acids: CASSGEGGPTDTQYF. CDR3 nucleotides: TGTGCCAGCAGTGGTGAGGGGGGGCCCACAGATACGCAGTATTTT. Using reference TRBV2 and TRBJ2-3 for the parts outside the CDR3, the full variable domain is EPEVTQTPSHQVTQMGQEVILRCVPISNHLYFYWYRQILGQKVEFLVSFYNNEISEKSEIFDDQFSVERPDGSNFTLKIRSTKLEDSAMYFCASSGEGGPTDTQYFGPGTRLTVL.

The chain employs TRBV3-1 (or the pseudogene TRBV3-2) and TRBJ1-2; TRBD1 might be the D (5 bases). The CDR3 is 13 amino acids. V shed 8 bases and J shed 6 bases, with 16 bases lying between them. Germline V gene data show CDR1 as LGHDT and CDR2 as YNNKEL (reference sequence). The DNA for the CDR3 is TGTGCCAGCTCTGGGTACAGGTCGGATGGCTACACCTTC. This encodes CASSGYRSDGYTF.

This sequence joins TRBV18 and TRBJ1-5, with D hard to call. The CDR3 totals 14 residues. From germline, CDR1 is KGHSH and CDR2 LQKENI. Trimming shortened V by 3 bases and J by 3 bases, and 9 bases separated the two germline ends. CDR3 sequence: CASSPTSANQPQHF. CDR3 DNA: TGTGCCAGCTCACCGACATCTGCCAATCAGCCCCAGCATTTT. Full variable domain (rest looked up from reference TRBV18 and TRBJ1-5): NAGVMQNPRHLVRRRGQEARLRCSPMKGHSHVYWYRQLPEEGLKFMVYLQKENIIDESGMPKERFSAEFPKEGPSILRIQQVVRGDSAAYFCASSPTSANQPQHFGDGTRLSIL.

The chain recombines TRBV18 with TRBJ2-5; D is perhaps TRBD1 (7 bases). The germline V and J ends were trimmed by 6 bases and 2 bases, with 16 bases remaining between them. The CDR3 covers 15 residues. Germline-derived CDR1 and CDR2 are KGHSH and LQKENI. CDR3 amino acids: CASSPDQGGQETQYF. The DNA for the CDR3 is TGTGCCAGCTCCCCCGATCAGGGGGGACAAGAGACCCAGTACTTC.

The rearrangement uses TRBV19 and TRBJ1-2; TRBD1 matches at 9 bases. CDR3 length equals 14 residues. The germline V gene has CDR1 LNHDA and CDR2 SQIVND (reference sequence). V dropped 4 bases and J dropped 4; count of bases not matched to a gene: 4. Here the CDR3 reads CASSKGQGTYGYTF. The DNA for the CDR3 is TGTGCCAGTAGTAAGGGACAGGGCACCTATGGCTACACCTTC. The whole variable domain, filled in from reference TRBV19 and TRBJ1-2, reads DGGITQSPKYLFRKEGQNVTLSCEQNLNHDAMYWYRQDPGQGLRLIYYSQIVNDFQKGDIAEGYSVSREKKESFPLTVTSAQKNPTAFYLCASSKGQGTYGYTFGSGTRLTVV.

CDR3 DNA: TGTGCCAGCAGAGCTACGACCGGCTACGAGCAGTACGTC. Translating it yields CASRATTGYEQYV. The chain carries TRBV6-5 and TRBJ2-7; no clear D. This CDR3 comprises 13 residues. CDR1 is MNHEY and CDR2 is SVGAGI in the germline V gene. Trimming stripped 6 bases from V and 3 bases from J, with 12 bases between.

This clone appeared a few times. The chain carries TRBV5-1 and TRBJ2-1; D possibly corresponds to TRBD1 (6 bases). V lost 4 bases, J lost 7 bases, and 12 bases lay in between. Looked up from germline, CDR1 is SGHRS and CDR2 is YFSETQ. The CDR3 loop spans 13 amino acids. CDR3 region: CASSPWTENEQFF. The CDR3 DNA reads as TGCGCCAGCAGCCCTTGGACAGAAAATGAGCAGTTCTTC.